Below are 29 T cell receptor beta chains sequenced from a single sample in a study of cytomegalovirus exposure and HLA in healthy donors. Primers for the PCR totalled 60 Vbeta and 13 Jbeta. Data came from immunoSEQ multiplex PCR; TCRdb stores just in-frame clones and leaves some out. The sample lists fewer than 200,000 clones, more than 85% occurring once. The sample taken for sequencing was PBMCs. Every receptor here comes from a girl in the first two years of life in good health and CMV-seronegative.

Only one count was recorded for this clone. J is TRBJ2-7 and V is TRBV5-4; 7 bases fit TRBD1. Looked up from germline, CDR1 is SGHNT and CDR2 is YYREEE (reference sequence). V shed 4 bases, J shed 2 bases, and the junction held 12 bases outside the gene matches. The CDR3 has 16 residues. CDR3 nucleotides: TGTGCCAGCAGCCAATTTAGACAGGGCCTGGCCTACGAGCAGTACTTC. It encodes CASSQFRQGLAYEQYF.

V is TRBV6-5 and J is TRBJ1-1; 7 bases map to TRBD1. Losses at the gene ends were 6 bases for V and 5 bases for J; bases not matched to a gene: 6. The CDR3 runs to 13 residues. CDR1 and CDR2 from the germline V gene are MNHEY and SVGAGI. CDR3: CASRQGRWTEAFF. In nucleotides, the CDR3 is TGTGCCAGCAGACAGGGGCGGTGGACTGAAGCTTTCTTT.

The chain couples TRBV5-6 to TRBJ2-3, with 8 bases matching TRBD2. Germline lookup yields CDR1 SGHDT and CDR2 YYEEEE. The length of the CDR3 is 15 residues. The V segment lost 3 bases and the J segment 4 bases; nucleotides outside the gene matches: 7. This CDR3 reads CASSWTSYPSDTQYF. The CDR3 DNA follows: TGTGCCAGCAGCTGGACTAGCTATCCTTCAGATACGCAGTATTTT.

In DNA, the CDR3 is TGTGCCAGCAGAAACTTGTGGTTGTTGCGGGGTAACACCGGGGAGCTGTTTTTT. This codes for CASRNLWLLRGNTGELFF. The genes are TRBV11-2 and TRBJ2-2, with a tentative D call TRBD2 (6 bases). Trimming shortened V by 6 bases and J by 2 bases, and 22 bases separated the two germline ends. The germline V gene has CDR1 SGHAT and CDR2 FQNNGV. This CDR3 contains 18 residues.

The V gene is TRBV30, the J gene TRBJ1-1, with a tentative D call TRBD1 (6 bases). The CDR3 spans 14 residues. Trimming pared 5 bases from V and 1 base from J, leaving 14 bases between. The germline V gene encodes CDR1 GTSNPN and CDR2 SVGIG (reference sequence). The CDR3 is CAWQATGRNTEAFF. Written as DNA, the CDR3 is TGTGCCTGGCAGGCCACAGGGAGGAACACTGAAGCTTTCTTT.

The CDR3 DNA sequence: TGTGCCAGCTCACCACAGTTTATCACAGGCACTAGCACAGATACGCAGTATTTT. Amino acids: CASSPQFITGTSTDTQYF. The J gene is TRBJ2-3, the V gene TRBV18, with D possibly matching TRBD1 (5 bases). This CDR3 contains 18 residues. Trimming removed 1 base at V and 0 bases at J, with 17 bases between. The germline V gene encodes CDR1 KGHSH and CDR2 LQKENI.

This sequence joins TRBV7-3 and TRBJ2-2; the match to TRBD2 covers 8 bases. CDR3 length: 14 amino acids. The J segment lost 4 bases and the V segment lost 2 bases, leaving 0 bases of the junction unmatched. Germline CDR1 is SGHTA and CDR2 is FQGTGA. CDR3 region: CASSLAGGTGELFF. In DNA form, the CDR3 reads TGTGCCAGCAGCTTAGCGGGGGGCACCGGGGAGCTGTTTTTT.

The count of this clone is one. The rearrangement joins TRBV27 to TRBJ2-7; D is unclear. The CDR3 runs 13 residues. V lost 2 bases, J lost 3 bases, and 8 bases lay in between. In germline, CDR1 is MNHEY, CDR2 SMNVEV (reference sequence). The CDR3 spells CASSLNNNYEQYF. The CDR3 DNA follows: TGTGCCAGCAGTTTAAACAACAACTACGAGCAGTACTTC.

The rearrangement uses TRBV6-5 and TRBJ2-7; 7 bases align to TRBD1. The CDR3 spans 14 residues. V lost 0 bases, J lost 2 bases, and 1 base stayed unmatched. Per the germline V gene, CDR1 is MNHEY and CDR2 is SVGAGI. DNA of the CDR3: TGTGCCAGCAGTTACTCGGGACAGCCCTACGAGCAGTACTTC. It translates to CASSYSGQPYEQYF.

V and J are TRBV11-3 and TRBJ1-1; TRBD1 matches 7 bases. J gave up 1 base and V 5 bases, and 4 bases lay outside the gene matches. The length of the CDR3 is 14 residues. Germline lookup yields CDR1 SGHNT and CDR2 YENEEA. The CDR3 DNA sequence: TGTGCCAGCAGCCACAGGGGAGGGAACACTGAAGCTTTCTTT. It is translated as CASSHRGGNTEAFF.

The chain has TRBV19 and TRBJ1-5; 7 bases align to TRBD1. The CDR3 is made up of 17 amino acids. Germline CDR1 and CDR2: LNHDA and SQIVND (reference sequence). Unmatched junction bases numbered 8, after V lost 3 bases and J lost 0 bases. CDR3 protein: CASSIPGTVDSNQPQHF. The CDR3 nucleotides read TGTGCCAGTAGTATCCCCGGGACAGTTGATAGCAATCAGCCCCAGCATTTT.

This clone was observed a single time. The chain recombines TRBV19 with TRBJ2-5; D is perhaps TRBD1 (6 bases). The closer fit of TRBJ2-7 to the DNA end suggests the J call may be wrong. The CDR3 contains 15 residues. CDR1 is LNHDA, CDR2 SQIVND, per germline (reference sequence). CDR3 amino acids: CASKDGTTGSYEQYF. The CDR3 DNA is TGTGCCAGTAAGGATGGGACAACTGGCTCCTACGAGCAGTACTTC.

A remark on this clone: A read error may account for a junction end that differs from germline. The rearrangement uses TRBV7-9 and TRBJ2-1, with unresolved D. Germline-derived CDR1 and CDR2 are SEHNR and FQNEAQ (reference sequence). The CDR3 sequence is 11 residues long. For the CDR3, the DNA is TGTTCCAGCAGCCTCTACAATGAGCAGTTCTTC. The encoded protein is CSSSLYNEQFF.

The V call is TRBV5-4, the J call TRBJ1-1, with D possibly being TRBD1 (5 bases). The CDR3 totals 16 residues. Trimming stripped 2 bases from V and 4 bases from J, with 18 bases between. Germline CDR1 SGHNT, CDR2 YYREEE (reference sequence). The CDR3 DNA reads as TGTGCCAGCAGCTTTGATCGGAGGGGCGGTCCCACTGAAGCTTTCTTT. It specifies CASSFDRRGGPTEAFF.

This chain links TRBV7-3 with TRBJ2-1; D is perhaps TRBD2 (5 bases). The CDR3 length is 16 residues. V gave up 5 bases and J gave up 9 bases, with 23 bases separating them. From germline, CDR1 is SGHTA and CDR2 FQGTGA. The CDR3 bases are TGTGCCAGCAGCCCGGTAGGGAGCCCATCCCAACCTGAGCAGTTCTTC. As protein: CASSPVGSPSQPEQFF. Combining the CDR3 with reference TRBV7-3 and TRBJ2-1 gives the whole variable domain GAGVSQTPSNKVTEKGKYVELRCDPISGHTALYWYRQSLGQGPEFLIYFQGTGAADDSGLPNDRFFAVRPEGSVSTLKIQRTERGDSAVYLCASSPVGSPSQPEQFFGPGTRLTVL.

The CDR3 sequence: CASSTRQGVAEKLFF. The CDR3 bases are TGTGCCAGCTCAACCAGACAGGGAGTAGCGGAAAAACTGTTTTTT. This chain links TRBV18 with TRBJ1-4, with 7 bases identical to TRBD1. CDR1 is KGHSH and CDR2 is LQKENI in the germline V gene. V shed 5 bases, J shed 8 bases, and the junction held 11 bases outside the gene matches. The CDR3 has 15 amino acids.

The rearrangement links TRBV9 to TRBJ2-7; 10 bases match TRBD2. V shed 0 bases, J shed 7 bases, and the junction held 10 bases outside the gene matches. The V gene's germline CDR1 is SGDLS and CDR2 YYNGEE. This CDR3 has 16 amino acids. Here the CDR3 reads CASSVGGLAALGEQYF. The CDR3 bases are TGTGCCAGCAGCGTAGGAGGACTAGCGGCCTTGGGAGAGCAGTACTTC.

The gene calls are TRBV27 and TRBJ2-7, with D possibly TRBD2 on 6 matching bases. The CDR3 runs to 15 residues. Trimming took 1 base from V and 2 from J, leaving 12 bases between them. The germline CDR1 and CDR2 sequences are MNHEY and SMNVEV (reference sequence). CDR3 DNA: TGTGCCAGCAGTTTATTTTCGGGAGCAGCCTACGAGCAGTACTTC. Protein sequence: CASSLFSGAAYEQYF.

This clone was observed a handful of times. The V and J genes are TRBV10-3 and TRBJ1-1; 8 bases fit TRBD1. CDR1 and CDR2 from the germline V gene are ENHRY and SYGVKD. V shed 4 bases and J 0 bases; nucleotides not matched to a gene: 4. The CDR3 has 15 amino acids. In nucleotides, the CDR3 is TGTGCCATCAGTGGCTCGACAGGGGTGAACACTGAAGCTTTCTTT. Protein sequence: CAISGSTGVNTEAFF.

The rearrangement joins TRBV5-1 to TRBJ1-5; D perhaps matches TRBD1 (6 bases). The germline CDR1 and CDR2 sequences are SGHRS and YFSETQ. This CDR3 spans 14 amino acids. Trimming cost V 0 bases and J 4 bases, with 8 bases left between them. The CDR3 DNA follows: TGCGCCAGCAGCTTGGGGACAGCAAATCAGCCCCAGCATTTT. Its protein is CASSLGTANQPQHF.

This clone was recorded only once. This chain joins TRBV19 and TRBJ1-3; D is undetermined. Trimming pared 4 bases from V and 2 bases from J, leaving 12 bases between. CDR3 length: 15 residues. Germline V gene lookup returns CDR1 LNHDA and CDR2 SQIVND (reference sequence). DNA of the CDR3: TGTGCCAGTAGTAGACACCGATCCCCTGGAAACACCATATATTTT. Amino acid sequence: CASSRHRSPGNTIYF.

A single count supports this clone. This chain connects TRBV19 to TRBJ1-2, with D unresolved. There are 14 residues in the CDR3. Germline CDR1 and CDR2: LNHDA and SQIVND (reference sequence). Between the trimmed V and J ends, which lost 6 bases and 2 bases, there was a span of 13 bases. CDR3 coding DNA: TGTGCCAGTAGCAGAACTATCAGAAACTATGGCTACACCTTC. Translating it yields CASSRTIRNYGYTF.

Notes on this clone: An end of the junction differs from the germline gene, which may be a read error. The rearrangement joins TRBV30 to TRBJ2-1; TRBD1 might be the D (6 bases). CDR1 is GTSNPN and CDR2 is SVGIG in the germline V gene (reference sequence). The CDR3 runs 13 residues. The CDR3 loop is CAWSVGNRVVRVF. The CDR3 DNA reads TGTGCCTGGAGTGTAGGTAACAGGGTGGTCAGGGTCTTC.

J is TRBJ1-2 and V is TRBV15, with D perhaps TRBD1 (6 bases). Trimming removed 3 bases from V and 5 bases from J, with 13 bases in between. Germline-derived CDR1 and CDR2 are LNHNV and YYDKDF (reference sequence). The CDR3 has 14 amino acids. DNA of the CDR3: TGTGCCACCAGCAGGAGGGCCGGGACATATGGCTACACCTTC. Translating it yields CATSRRAGTYGYTF. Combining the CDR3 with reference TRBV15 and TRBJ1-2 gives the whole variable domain DAMVIQNPRYQVTQFGKPVTLSCSQTLNHNVMYWYQQKSSQAPKLLFHYYDKDFNNEADTPDNFQSRRPNTSFCFLDIRSPGLGDTAMYLCATSRRAGTYGYTFGSGTRLTVV.

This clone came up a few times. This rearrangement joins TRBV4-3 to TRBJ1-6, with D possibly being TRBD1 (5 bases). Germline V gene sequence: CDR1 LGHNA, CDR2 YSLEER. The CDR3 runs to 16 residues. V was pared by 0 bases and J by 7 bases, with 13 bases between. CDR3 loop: CASSQEYQGGNSPLHF. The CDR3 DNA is TGCGCCAGCAGCCAAGAATATCAGGGAGGCAATTCACCCCTCCACTTT.

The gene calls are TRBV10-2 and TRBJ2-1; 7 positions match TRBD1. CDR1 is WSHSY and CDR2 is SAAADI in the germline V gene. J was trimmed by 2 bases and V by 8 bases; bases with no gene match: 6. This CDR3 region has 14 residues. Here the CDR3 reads CASRRQGTYNEQFF. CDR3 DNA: TGCGCCAGCCGACGACAGGGTACCTACAATGAGCAGTTCTTC.

DNA for the CDR3: TGCGCCAGCAGCTTGGAGGGGCCAGAGACCCAGTACTTC. Protein product: CASSLEGPETQYF. The chain carries TRBV5-1 and TRBJ2-5, with a tentative D call TRBD1 (5 bases). CDR1 is SGHRS, CDR2 YFSETQ, per germline. Trimming pared 0 bases from V and 4 bases from J, leaving 7 bases between. This CDR3 contains 13 residues.

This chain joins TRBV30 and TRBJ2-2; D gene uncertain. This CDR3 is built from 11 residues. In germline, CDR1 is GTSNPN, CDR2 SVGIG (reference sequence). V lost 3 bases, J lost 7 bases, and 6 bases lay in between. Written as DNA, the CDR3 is TGTGCCTGGAGAAGCGTCGGGGAGCTGTTTTTT. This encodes CAWRSVGELFF.

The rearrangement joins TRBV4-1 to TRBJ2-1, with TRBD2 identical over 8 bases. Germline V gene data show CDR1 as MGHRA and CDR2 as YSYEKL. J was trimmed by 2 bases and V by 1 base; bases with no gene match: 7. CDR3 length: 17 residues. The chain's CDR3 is CASSQAVSGRPYNEQFF. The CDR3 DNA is TGCGCCAGCAGCCAAGCTGTAAGCGGGAGACCCTACAATGAGCAGTTCTTC.